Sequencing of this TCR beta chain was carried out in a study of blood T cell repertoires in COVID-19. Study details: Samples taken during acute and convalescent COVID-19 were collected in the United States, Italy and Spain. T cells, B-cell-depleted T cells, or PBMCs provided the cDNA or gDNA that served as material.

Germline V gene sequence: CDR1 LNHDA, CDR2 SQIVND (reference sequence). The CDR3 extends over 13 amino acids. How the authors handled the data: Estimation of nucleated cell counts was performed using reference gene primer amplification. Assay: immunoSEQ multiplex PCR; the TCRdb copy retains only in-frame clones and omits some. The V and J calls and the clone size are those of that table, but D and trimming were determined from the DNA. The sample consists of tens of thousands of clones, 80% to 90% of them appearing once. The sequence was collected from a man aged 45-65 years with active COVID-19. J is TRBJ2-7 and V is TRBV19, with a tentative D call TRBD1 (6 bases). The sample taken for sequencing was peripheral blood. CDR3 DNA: TGTGCTACCAAACGGGACAACTCCTACGAGCAGTACTTC. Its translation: CATKRDNSYEQYF.